The 17 T cell receptor beta chains below come from one sample, sequenced in a study of cytomegalovirus exposure and HLA in healthy donors. PCR primers comprised 60 Vbeta and 13 Jbeta primers. The method was immunoSEQ multiplex PCR; TCRdb's version includes in-frame clones alone and lacks a portion of them. Here the sample spans some 180,000 clones, 80% being singletons. The sequenced material came from PBMCs. The receptor source for this set is a woman in her twenties or thirties in good health and CMV-seronegative.

This clone came up once. The rearrangement joins TRBV4-2 to TRBJ2-3; D is perhaps TRBD1 (6 bases). Germline V CDR1 and CDR2: LGHNA, YNFKEQ. CDR3 length: 17 amino acids. V lost 2 bases, J lost 1 base, and 16 bases lay in between. CDR3 coding DNA: TGTGCCAGCAGCCAACCGGTGGACGGACAGCGCACAGATACGCAGTATTTT. As protein: CASSQPVDGQRTDTQYF.

The V call is TRBV4-2, the J call TRBJ1-3; 7 positions agree with TRBD1. The ends lost 4 bases at V and 2 bases at J; junction bases unmatched: 5. This CDR3 contains 15 residues. Germline CDR1 is LGHNA and CDR2 is YNFKEQ. The CDR3 protein is CASSRLTGAGNTIYF. In nucleotides, the CDR3 is TGTGCCAGCAGCCGCCTCACAGGGGCTGGAAACACCATATATTTT.

This rearrangement joins TRBV7-2 to TRBJ2-5, with a weak D call TRBD1 (5 bases). Germline CDR1 SGHTA, CDR2 FQGNSA. The V end lost 4 bases, the J end lost 0 bases, and 15 bases lay between the germline ends. The CDR3 extends over 16 amino acids. The CDR3 nucleotides are TGTGCCAGCAGCTATCAGGGCCCAGTTAACCAAGAGACCCAGTACTTC. This codes for CASSYQGPVNQETQYF.

The chain has TRBV10-3 and TRBJ2-3, with TRBD2 as a possible D gene (5 bases). Germline-derived CDR1 and CDR2 are ENHRY and SYGVKD. This CDR3 comprises 18 residues. Trimming cost V 0 bases and J 1 base, with 17 bases left between them. The CDR3 DNA follows: TGTGCCATCAGTGAGTCGATTTCCCTACTAGTCCGCACAGATACGCAGTATTTT. It translates to CAISESISLLVRTDTQYF.

The chain carries TRBV7-2 and TRBJ2-1; no clear D gene. Germline CDR1 and CDR2: SGHTA and FQGNSA. Deletions cut 1 base from V and 9 bases from J, with 7 bases between. The CDR3 is made up of 12 amino acids. This CDR3 reads CASSLVGVEQFF. CDR3 nucleotides: TGTGCCAGCAGCTTAGTGGGCGTTGAGCAGTTCTTC.

The chain combines TRBV7-5 with TRBJ1-1; no DNA check was done on the table's D call, TRBD1. TRBV7-5 is a listed pseudogene. The CDR3 spans 13 residues. The CDR3 region is CARSSTDDTEAFF. The CDR3 DNA reads TGTGCCAGAAGCTCGACAGATGACACTGAAGCTTTCTTT.

The chain is built from TRBV15 and TRBJ1-6; tentatively, D is TRBD1 (5 bases). Trimming removed 3 bases from V and 0 bases from J, with 9 bases in between. Germline CDR1 LNHNV, CDR2 YYDKDF (reference sequence). The CDR3 consists of 16 residues. As DNA, the CDR3 is TGTGCCACCAGCAGGGACACCCTCTCCTATAATTCACCCCTCCACTTT. Translating gives CATSRDTLSYNSPLHF.

The J gene is TRBJ2-7, the V gene TRBV19; TRBD2 agrees at 12 bases. This CDR3 region has 18 residues. The junction had 13 bases not matched to a gene; V was cut back by 4 bases and J by 3 bases. CDR1 is LNHDA and CDR2 is SQIVND in the germline V gene (reference sequence). The CDR3 DNA reads TGTGCCAGTAGTACCGGGAGGGGGCTAGCGGGGGGGCTCTACGAGCAGTACTTC. Its translation is CASSTGRGLAGGLYEQYF.

V is TRBV7-2 and J is TRBJ1-5; D uncertain. The CDR3 is 13 amino acids. V shed 5 bases and J shed 6 bases, with 11 bases lying between them. Germline values: CDR1 SGHTA, CDR2 FQGNSA. The CDR3 region is CASSPGGIQPQHF. CDR3 nucleotide sequence: TGTGCCAGCAGCCCTGGAGGGATTCAGCCCCAGCATTTT.

This chain links TRBV5-1 with TRBJ2-3; 12 bases fit TRBD2. The J segment lost 4 bases and the V segment lost 0 bases, leaving 9 bases of the junction unmatched. CDR3 size: 18 residues. The V gene's germline CDR1 is SGHRS and CDR2 YFSETQ. The CDR3 sequence is CASSLDVGLAGNADTQYF. DNA of the CDR3: TGCGCCAGCAGCTTGGATGTTGGACTAGCGGGGAACGCAGATACGCAGTATTTT.

J is TRBJ1-2 and V is TRBV7-9, with D possibly matching TRBD1 (5 bases). Between the trimmed V and J ends, which lost 1 base and 2 bases, there was a span of 20 bases. Germline lookup yields CDR1 SEHNR and CDR2 FQNEAQ (reference sequence). This CDR3 has 18 residues. The DNA of the CDR3 is TGTGCCAGCAGCTTAGAGGTTCCCACCAGGGTGTGGAACTATGGCTACACCTTC. Amino acid sequence: CASSLEVPTRVWNYGYTF.

The chain employs TRBV30 and TRBJ2-1; a weak D match, TRBD2 (7 bases). Germline loops: CDR1 GTSNPN, CDR2 SVGIG (reference sequence). Trimming pared 8 bases from V and 6 bases from J, leaving 26 bases between. The CDR3 covers 16 residues. The CDR3 DNA reads TGTGCCGGGGGCCCCTCACTAGCGCCTTCAGGCAATGAGCAGTTCTTC. This translates into CAGGPSLAPSGNEQFF.

V gene TRBV29-1 combines with J gene TRBJ2-3; 7 bases are a match to TRBD1. This CDR3 spans 14 amino acids. The germline CDR1 and CDR2 sequences are SQVTM and ANQGSEA. Losses at the gene ends were 7 bases for V and 4 bases for J; bases not matched to a gene: 11. CDR3: CSASQGNWPDTQYF. CDR3 coding DNA: TGCAGCGCCTCACAGGGGAACTGGCCAGATACGCAGTATTTT.

The chain employs TRBV27 and TRBJ1-6; 10 bases are shared with TRBD1. The V and J ends lost 8 bases and 8 bases, in that order; junction bases with no gene match: 3. The CDR3 runs to 13 residues. Germline loops: CDR1 MNHEY, CDR2 SMNVEV (reference sequence). This CDR3 reads CASQGTGDSPLHF. CDR3 DNA: TGTGCCAGCCAGGGGACAGGGGATTCACCCCTCCACTTT.

The rearrangement links TRBV9 to TRBJ1-2; D not certain. Germline V lookup: CDR1 SGDLS, CDR2 YYNGEE. Trimming cost V 1 base and J 0 bases, with 7 bases left between them. The CDR3 is made up of 14 amino acids. The CDR3 is CASSVQASNYGYTF. In DNA form, the CDR3 reads TGTGCCAGCAGCGTACAGGCTTCTAACTATGGCTACACCTTC.

This clone was seen just once. The V and J genes are TRBV10-1 and TRBJ2-7, with D maybe TRBD2 (5 bases). This CDR3 contains 12 residues. Trimming removed 2 bases at V and 5 bases at J, with 7 bases between. Germline-derived CDR1 and CDR2 are WNHNN and SYGVQD (reference sequence). The CDR3 nucleotides are TGCGCCAGCAGTGAGGGGAGAGACGAGCAGTACTTC. This translates into CASSEGRDEQYF.

The chain has TRBV6-5 and TRBJ1-1; no firm D call. Between the trimmed V and J ends, which lost 6 bases and 1 base, there was a span of 12 bases. The CDR3 totals 14 residues. Germline V gene lookup returns CDR1 MNHEY and CDR2 SVGAGI. CDR3 coding DNA: TGTGCCAGCAGCTACGACGGGAGGAACACTGAAGCTTTCTTT. This encodes CASSYDGRNTEAFF.